The clone carrying this T cell receptor beta chain was recorded at least ten times. Its target is not known. Amplification of TCR alpha and beta CDR3 regions from RNA used iRepertoire nested multiplex PCR. One-step reverse transcription and amplification started from approximately 100-400 ng of tissue mRNA or PBMC total RNA. One entry per CDR3 protein, called by TCRdb with MiXCR from the multiplex PCR reads. Here the sample spans about 200,000 distinct CDR3 sequences, roughly 32% being singletons. This entry comes from a study of glioma-infiltrating T cells. Deletions cut 8 bases from V and 0 bases from J, with 15 bases between. This CDR3 region has 15 residues. Per the germline V gene, CDR1 is SNHLY and CDR2 is FYNNEI. Study-wide points: Tissue and blood shared very few CDR3 sequences. Non-neoplastic patients had below-expected tissue-blood divergence, while all gliomas exceeded expectation.

This chain links TRBV2 with TRBJ2-3; D might be TRBD2 (5 bases). Specimen: glioma tissue, nonneoplastic brain tissue, or PBMCs (not recorded which). The origin of this receptor is a human donor with low-grade glioma or glioblastoma, undergoing nonglioma brain surgery, or in good health (not recorded which). CDR3 protein: CASRFMRASTDTQYF. CDR3 sequence (DNA): TGTGCCAGCCGATTTATGAGGGCTAGCACAGATACGCAGTATTTT.